Sequencing of this T cell receptor (beta chain) was carried out in a study of patients and donors after allogeneic stem cell transplantation. A few counts support this clonotype. TCRdb redid the calling of the RT-PCR reads with MiXCR, one entry per CDR3 protein. The repertoire includes 900,000 to 1,000,000 distinct CDR3 sequences, around 17% of them detected once, and around 6% sits in the top ten. This CDR3 comprises 18 residues. The junction had 14 bases not matched to a gene; V was cut back by 2 bases and J by 1 base. Germline CDR1 reads SGHRS; CDR2 reads YFSETQ. The V gene is TRBV5-1, the J gene TRBJ1-1; 7 nucleotides line up with TRBD1. This sequence originates from a human donor who was either an allogeneic HSCT recipient or a stem cell or donor lymphocyte infusion donor (not recorded which). It is not recorded whose cells these are; they may come from a transplant donor. The sequenced sample consisted of blood, either unsorted or a sorted T cell fraction (not recorded which). This CDR3 reads CASSFHLSRTGTNTEAFF. In nucleotides, the CDR3 is TGCGCCAGCAGCTTCCACTTATCCCGGACAGGAACGAACACTGAAGCTTTCTTT.